This TCR beta chain stems from a study of blood T cell repertoires in COVID-19. Study background: PBMCs, B-cell-depleted T cells, or T cells provided the cDNA or gDNA that made up the material.

V was cut by 10 bases and J by 6 bases, with 23 bases left in between. The CDR3 loop spans 15 amino acids. Germline V gene sequence: CDR1 LNHDA, CDR2 SQIVND (reference sequence). Method: immunoSEQ multiplex PCR; TCRdb's copy keeps in-frame clones and lacks some. The sample consists of 300,000 to 350,000 clones, around 85% of them appearing once. The clonotype originates from a man in his thirties or forties who had recovered from COVID-19. The chain recombines TRBV19 with TRBJ2-3; D possibly corresponds to TRBD2 (6 bases). The source material was PBMCs or T cells enriched from blood (not recorded which). The CDR3 spells CATAETGGLRDTQYF. DNA of the CDR3: TGTGCCACCGCAGAGACCGGGGGTCTTCGCGATACGCAGTATTTT.